The 3 T cell receptor beta chains presented below share a single source sample, sequenced in a study of T cells in localized non-small cell lung cancer. TCRdb keeps only in-frame clones here, not all; method: immunoSEQ multiplex PCR. This table has about 24,000 clones, roughly 90% appearing once. The sample here was peripheral blood, taken before any cancer treatment. These receptors all stem from a man aged 35-69 years with stage III squamous cell lung carcinoma.

This chain joins TRBV9 and TRBJ2-3, with 12 bases lining up with TRBD2. The CDR3 covers 14 residues. J gave up 3 bases and V 4 bases, and 0 bases lay outside the gene matches. Germline CDR1 reads SGDLS; CDR2 reads YYNGEE. The CDR3 is CASSTSGGTDTQYF. CDR3 in DNA: TGTGCCAGCAGCACTAGCGGGGGGACAGATACGCAGTATTTT.

This clone was found once. The J gene is TRBJ2-1, the V gene TRBV7-2; TRBD2 might be the D (5 bases). V was shortened by 3 bases and J by 8 bases, with 8 bases between the two germline ends. The germline V gene has CDR1 SGHTA and CDR2 FQGNSA. The CDR3 covers 12 residues. In DNA form, the CDR3 reads TGTGCCAGCAGCTTCAGCGGCGATGAGCAGTTCTTC. Its protein product is CASSFSGDEQFF.

The chain carries TRBV29-1 and TRBJ1-2; TRBD1 agrees at 9 bases. Unmatched junction bases numbered 2, after V lost 6 bases and J lost 0 bases. Germline V gene sequence: CDR1 SQVTM, CDR2 ANQGSEA. This CDR3 region has 13 residues. Written as DNA, the CDR3 is TGCAGCGTCGGGACAGGGACTAACTATGGCTACACCTTC. Amino acid sequence: CSVGTGTNYGYTF.